The T cell receptor (beta chain) under discussion was sequenced for a study of OX40 agonist ivuxolimab in advanced cancers. For the study in its entirety: Ivuxolimab was an agonistic, fully human IgG2 monoclonal antibody directed against OX40 (CD134), a costimulatory receptor. Intravenous ivuxolimab was administered to patients every 2 weeks at six dose levels: 0.01, 0.1, 0.3, 1.5, 3 and 10 mg/kg. Peripheral TCRbeta sequencing was intended to test whether TCR sequence diversity was altered and clonal T-cell expansion was caused by ivuxolimab. Prior anti-PD-1, anti-PD-L1 or anti-CTLA-4 therapy was permitted, and less than 45% of dose-escalation patients had received checkpoint inhibitors. A male proportion of almost 85% and a mean age of around 60 years, ranging from 23 to 79, were recorded for the dose-escalation cohort. The paper describes the monotherapy dose-escalation part (N = 52 patients) of the phase I trial of ivuxolimab. Three dose-escalation patients achieved partial responses, one with hepatocellular carcinoma and two with cutaneous melanoma. Of the roughly 52 dose-escalation patients, hepatocellular carcinoma was present in about 20, melanoma in about 15, renal cell carcinoma in 9 and head and neck cancer in 9.

Broader findings and caveats from the paper: Low levels of normalized T-cell clonal expansion were also seen in some patients who did not respond. At doses of 0.1 to 3.0 mg/kg, clonal expansion of both CD4+ and CD8+ T cells in blood was seen between baseline and week 6. On average, CD8+ T cells showed more expanded clones than CD4+ T cells after ivuxolimab. The antigen specificity of the peripheral T cells that underwent clonal expansion was not determined. In the 0.1-3.0 mg/kg groups, partial responders were among the patients with the lowest normalized peripheral clonal expansion, particularly in CD8+ T cells.

Genomic DNA was isolated from the sorted cells so that the TCRbeta CDR3 region could be sequenced. TCRbeta CDR3 regions were sequenced using the immunoSEQ Assay. Not all clones reach the TCRdb copy of this immuneACCESS table, which keeps in-frame sequences only. Checked studies attribute under half of the gap to unresolved V genes and leave the rest unexplained. Within this sample are around 79,000 clones, with 85% of them counted one time only. Less than 0.8% of the sample is in the top ten clones. Patients with a history of autoimmune disease or receiving systemic immunosuppression were excluded from the trial. In every dose cohort, peripheral blood was drawn for TCR sequencing at baseline, cycle 4 day 1, and cycle 7 day 1. The samples were drawn from a first-in-human, open-label, multicenter phase I dose-escalation trial of ivuxolimab. Adults with locally advanced or metastatic melanoma, renal cell, hepatocellular, or head and neck squamous cell carcinoma were enrolled in the trial. CD4+ and CD8+ T cells were sorted separately from peripheral blood before TCR sequencing.

CDR1 and CDR2 (SGHAT, FQNNGV) derive from the germline V gene. The V end loses 5 bases and the J end loses 6 bases, and a stretch of 10 bases separates them. The CDR3 runs 13 amino acids, cysteine and phenylalanine included. Just CDR3 DNA is preserved here, 39 bases in frame from base 1. With respect to this clone: It lacks a known antigen. Base qualities are not provided; no much larger clone lies one nucleotide away.

This clonotype was sampled from an adult with an advanced solid tumor such as melanoma, head and neck, liver or kidney cancer. Here the chain combines TRBV11-2 and TRBJ1-4; a tentative D match to TRBD1 spans 5 bases. The sample consisted of CD4+ or CD8+ T cells sorted from blood, taken in a trial of the OX40 agonist ivuxolimab. Here the CDR3 is given as CASSPGRYEKLFF. The nucleotide sequence reads as follows: TGTGCCAGCAGCCCGGGGCGGTATGAAAAACTGTTTTTT. Reference TRBV11-2 and TRBJ1-4 proteins supply the regions before and after the CDR3; the full variable domain is: EAGVAQSPRYKIIEKRQSVAFWCNPISGHATLYWYQQILGQGPKLLIQFQNNGVVDDSQLPKDRFSAERLKGVDSTLKIQPAKLEDSAVYLCASSPGRYEKLFFGSGTQLSVL.